The T cell receptor beta chain under discussion was sequenced for a study of T cells and Merkel cell carcinoma outcomes (dated by TCRdb to 2020 to 2022). Broadly, across the study: The tumor T-cell repertoire, together with T-cell density, was examined as a predictor of clinical outcome in patients with Merkel cell carcinoma.

Library preparation used the immunoSEQ multiplex PCR assay. The table was pulled from immuneACCESS by TCRdb, which kept in-frame rearrangements only. Such tables lose some clones; where checked, under half of the loss comes from unresolved V genes, and the rest has no known cause. The sample table records around 6,400 clones; over 60% of these occur just once. The biggest ten clones account for roughly an eighth of the sample. In the case of this clone: No cognate antigen has been identified for it. No much larger clonotype is one base removed from it; base qualities were not supplied.

Samples came from patients with Merkel cell carcinoma. The CDR3 covers 12 residues, taking in both the cysteine and the phenylalanine. This entry keeps only the CDR3 DNA: 36 bases, framed from base 1. V sheds 7 bases and J sheds 7 bases, leaving 14 bases between their ends. Based on the germline V gene, the CDR1 and CDR2 sequences are SQVTM and ANQGSEA. What the work shows at the level of the full study, not this receptor alone: Clinical outcomes in Merkel cell carcinoma patients were reported to be predicted by T-cell repertoire features combined with T-cell density.

The sequenced sample was tumor tissue from Merkel cell carcinoma. The receptor chain draws on TRBV29-1 and TRBJ2-1; too little of a D gene remains to name it. This clonotype originated in a human donor with Merkel cell carcinoma. Some clones in this sample may be carry-over from other donors' samples. This receptor carries the CDR3 CSASGMGNEQFF. In nucleotide form, the sequence is TGCAGCGCTTCCGGCATGGGTAATGAGCAGTTCTTC.